This T cell receptor beta chain was captured in a study of cytomegalovirus exposure and HLA in healthy donors. The study's findings and limits: In vitro, a few CMV-associated chains proved specific for CMV antigens. Cytomegalovirus-associated status was assigned to roughly 160 TCR beta chains.

Repertoires were generated with immunoSEQ multiplex PCR, while TCRdb's copy carries only in-frame clones and drops some. Among some 79,000 clones listed, approximately 94% were seen once. Of note for this clone: Its specificity is unknown.

The ends lost 8 bases at V and 6 bases at J; junction bases unmatched: 13. From germline, CDR1 is SNHLY and CDR2 FYNNEI. CDR3 size: 16 residues. The sample was PBMCs. V and J are TRBV2 and TRBJ2-3, with 11 bases fitting TRBD2. This clonotype originated in a young woman in good health and CMV-seropositive. The CDR3 nucleotides read TGTGCCAGCGTCACTAGCGGGGGTGGTGAGCGTGATACGCAGTATTTT. Residues: CASVTSGGGERDTQYF.